The present T cell receptor beta chain was sequenced within a study of blood T cells in healthy people across ages. Study-level points and caveats: The study found more naive CD4+ cells and higher diversity in long-lived than aged donors. PBMCs that were unsorted prevented a conclusive naive versus antigen-experienced comparison.

It was approximately 10 milliliters of peripheral blood that were drawn from each donor. Then a second PCR, running roughly 7 to 11 cycles, was carried out with a sample-barcoded 5' primer and a J-beta primer mix. TCRdb reanalysed the 5' RACE reads using MiXCR and keeps one entry per CDR3 protein. There are approximately 1,100,000 distinct CDR3 sequences in the sample; 40% to 55% occur only once, and 15% to 20% lies in the top ten. Details on this clonotype: Its antigen remains unknown.

This clonotype was obtained from a woman in her sixties in good health. The sequenced material came from blood.

The CDR3 protein is CASSLVGEGYNEQFF. Written as DNA, the CDR3 is TGCGCCAGCAGCTTGGTGGGGGAGGGCTACAATGAGCAGTTCTTC. The chain carries TRBV5-1 and TRBJ2-1; 7 nucleotides agree with TRBD2. V shed 0 bases, J shed 3 bases, and the junction held 3 bases outside the gene matches. The germline gives CDR1 SGHRS, CDR2 YFSETQ. The CDR3 spans 15 residues.